These 6 T cell receptor beta chains were sequenced from one sample in a study of response to subunit inactivated influenza vaccine. TCRdb fed the RT-PCR reads into MiXCR, producing one record per CDR3 protein. This table holds around 190,000 distinct CDR3 sequences, roughly 8.7% found once. Sequencing was performed on non-naive T cells sorted from PBMCs, taken on the day of vaccination. These receptors all come from a man aged 45-65 years who received an inactivated influenza vaccine.

This clonotype showed up just a few times. This chain joins TRBV6-2 or TRBV6-3 and TRBJ1-5; D is possibly TRBD1 (6 bases). The germline V gene encodes CDR1 MNHEY and CDR2 SVGEGT. Trimming pared 5 bases from V and 3 bases from J, leaving 11 bases between. CDR3 length: 14 residues. The DNA for the CDR3 is TGTGCCAGCAGTGCGGACAGATACAATCAGCCCCAGCATTTT. Translation gives CASSADRYNQPQHF.

The rearrangement joins TRBV7-9 to TRBJ2-7, with 11 bases matching TRBD1. CDR1 is SEHNR and CDR2 is FQNEAQ in the germline V gene (reference sequence). Unmatched junction bases numbered 11, after V lost 6 bases and J lost 7 bases. The CDR3 consists of 15 residues. Written as DNA, the CDR3 is TGTGCCAGCAGTCAAGTCCGGGACAGGGGGAGAGAGCAGTACTTC. It yields the protein CASSQVRDRGREQYF. The whole variable domain, filled in from reference TRBV7-9 and TRBJ2-7, reads DTGVSQNPRHKITKRGQNVTFRCDPISEHNRLYWYRQTLGQGPEFLTYFQNEAQLEKSRLLSDRFSAERPKGSFSTLEIQRTEQGDSAMYLCASSQVRDRGREQYFGPGTRLTVT.

This clonotype has ten or more counts. The chain uses TRBV5-1 and TRBJ1-1, with D possibly being TRBD1 (6 bases). In germline, CDR1 is SGHRS, CDR2 YFSETQ. Trimming removed 0 bases at V and 7 bases at J, with 13 bases between. This CDR3 spans 14 amino acids. The CDR3 loop reads CASSLAGTRREAFF. The CDR3 DNA sequence: TGCGCCAGCAGCTTGGCCGGGACACGCCGTGAAGCTTTCTTT.

Many counts were recorded for this clonotype. This chain uses TRBV5-5 with TRBJ2-3; D uncertain. The V end was cut by 1 base, the J end by 4 bases, with 10 bases between. The CDR3 runs 14 residues. Germline V gene data show CDR1 as SGHKS and CDR2 as YYEKEE (reference sequence). The CDR3 is CASSLSLSADTQYF. The CDR3 nucleotides read TGTGCCAGCAGCTTGAGTCTCTCCGCAGATACGCAGTATTTT.

This clonotype has just a few counts. The chain uses TRBV5-4 and TRBJ2-7; D gene ambiguous. The CDR3 length is 12 residues. Germline loops: CDR1 SGHNT, CDR2 YYREEE (reference sequence). The ends were cut back, 1 base at V and 6 bases at J, with 8 bases in the middle. The CDR3 coding sequence is TGTGCCAGCAGCTTGATAGAAGGCGAGCAGTACTTC. Amino acid sequence: CASSLIEGEQYF. Complete variable domain (other parts from reference TRBV5-4 and TRBJ2-7): ETGVTQSPTHLIKTRGQQVTLRCSSQSGHNTVSWYQQALGQGPQFIFQYYREEENGRGNFPPRFSGLQFPNYSSELNVNALELDDSALYLCASSLIEGEQYFGPGTRLTVT.

In DNA form, the CDR3 reads TGTGCCAGCAGCCCCGGACACAACACAGATACGCAGTATTTT. This encodes CASSPGHNTDTQYF. This chain uses TRBV7-3 with TRBJ2-3; D possibly corresponds to TRBD1 (5 bases). Germline-derived CDR1 and CDR2 are SGHTA and FQGTGA. V was trimmed by 5 bases and J by 2 bases, leaving 11 bases between them. This CDR3 contains 14 residues.